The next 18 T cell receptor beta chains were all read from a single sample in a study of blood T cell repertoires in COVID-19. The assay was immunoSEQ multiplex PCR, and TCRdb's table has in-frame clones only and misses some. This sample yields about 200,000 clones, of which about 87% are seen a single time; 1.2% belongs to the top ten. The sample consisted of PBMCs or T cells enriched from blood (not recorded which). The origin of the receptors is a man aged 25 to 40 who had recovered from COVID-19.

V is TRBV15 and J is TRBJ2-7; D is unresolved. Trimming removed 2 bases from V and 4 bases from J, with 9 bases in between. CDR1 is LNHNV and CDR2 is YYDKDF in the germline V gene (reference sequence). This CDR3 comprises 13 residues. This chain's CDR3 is CATSRYAAYEQYF. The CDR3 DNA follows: TGTGCCACCAGCAGATACGCGGCTTACGAGCAGTACTTC. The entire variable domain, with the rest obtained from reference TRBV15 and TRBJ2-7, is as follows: DAMVIQNPRYQVTQFGKPVTLSCSQTLNHNVMYWYQQKSSQAPKLLFHYYDKDFNNEADTPDNFQSRRPNTSFCFLDIRSPGLGDTAMYLCATSRYAAYEQYFGPGTRLTVT.

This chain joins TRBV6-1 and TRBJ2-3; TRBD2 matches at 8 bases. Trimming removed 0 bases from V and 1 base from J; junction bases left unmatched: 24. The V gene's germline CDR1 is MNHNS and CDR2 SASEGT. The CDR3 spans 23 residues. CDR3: CASSEAPDFSLAGGTMGTDTQYF. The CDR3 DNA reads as TGTGCCAGCAGTGAAGCGCCGGATTTTTCGCTCGCGGGAGGAACTATGGGCACAGATACGCAGTATTTT.

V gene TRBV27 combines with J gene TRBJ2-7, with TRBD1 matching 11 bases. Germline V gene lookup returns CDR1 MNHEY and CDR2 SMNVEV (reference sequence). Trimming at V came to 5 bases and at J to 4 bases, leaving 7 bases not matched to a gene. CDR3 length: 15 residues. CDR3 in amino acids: CASSPGTGGLYEQYF. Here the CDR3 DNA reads TGTGCCAGCAGTCCCGGGACAGGGGGATTATACGAGCAGTACTTC.

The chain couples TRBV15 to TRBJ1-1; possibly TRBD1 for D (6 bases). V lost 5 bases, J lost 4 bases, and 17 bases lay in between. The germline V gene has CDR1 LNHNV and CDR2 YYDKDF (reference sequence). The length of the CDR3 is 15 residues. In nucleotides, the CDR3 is TGTGCCACCAGCCGAAACAGGGACCATAGCACTGAAGCTTTCTTT. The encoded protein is CATSRNRDHSTEAFF.

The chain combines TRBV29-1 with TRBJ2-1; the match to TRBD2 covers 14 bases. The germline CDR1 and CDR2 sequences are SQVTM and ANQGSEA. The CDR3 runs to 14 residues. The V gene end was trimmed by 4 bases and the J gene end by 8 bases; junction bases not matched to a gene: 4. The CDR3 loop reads CSVGGTSGSDEQFF. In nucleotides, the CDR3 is TGCAGCGTTGGGGGGACTAGCGGGAGTGATGAGCAGTTCTTC.

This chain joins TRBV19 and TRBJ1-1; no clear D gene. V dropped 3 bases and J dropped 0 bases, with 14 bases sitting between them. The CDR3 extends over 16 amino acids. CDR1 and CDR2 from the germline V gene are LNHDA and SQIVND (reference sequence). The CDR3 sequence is CASSMRAGSLNTEAFF. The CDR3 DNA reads TGTGCCAGTAGTATGAGGGCCGGGTCACTGAACACTGAAGCTTTCTTT.

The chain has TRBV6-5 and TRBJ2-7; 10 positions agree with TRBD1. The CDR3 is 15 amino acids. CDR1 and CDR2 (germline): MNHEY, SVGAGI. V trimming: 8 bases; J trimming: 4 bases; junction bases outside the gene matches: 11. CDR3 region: CASSLKGQGRYEQYF. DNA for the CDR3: TGTGCCAGCTCTCTCAAGGGACAGGGGCGATACGAGCAGTACTTC.

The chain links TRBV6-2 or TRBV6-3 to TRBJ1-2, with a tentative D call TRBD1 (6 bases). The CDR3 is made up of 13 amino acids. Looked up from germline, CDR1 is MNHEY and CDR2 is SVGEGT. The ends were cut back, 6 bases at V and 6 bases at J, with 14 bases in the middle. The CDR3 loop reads CASRPIPGDGYTF. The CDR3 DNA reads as TGTGCCAGCAGACCTATCCCAGGGGATGGCTACACCTTC.

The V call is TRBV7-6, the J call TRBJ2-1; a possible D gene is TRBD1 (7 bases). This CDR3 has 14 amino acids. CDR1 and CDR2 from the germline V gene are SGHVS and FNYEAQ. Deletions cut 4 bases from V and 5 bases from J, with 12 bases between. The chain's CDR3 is CASSSGGFDNEQFF. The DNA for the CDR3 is TGTGCCAGCAGCTCAGGGGGGTTCGACAATGAGCAGTTCTTC.

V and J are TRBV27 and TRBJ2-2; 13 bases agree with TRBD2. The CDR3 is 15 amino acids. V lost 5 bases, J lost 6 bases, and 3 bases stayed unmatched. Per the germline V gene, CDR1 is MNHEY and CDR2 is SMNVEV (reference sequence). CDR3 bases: TGTGCCAGCAGTCCAACTAGCGGGAGGGCCGGGGAGCTGTTTTTT. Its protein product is CASSPTSGRAGELFF.

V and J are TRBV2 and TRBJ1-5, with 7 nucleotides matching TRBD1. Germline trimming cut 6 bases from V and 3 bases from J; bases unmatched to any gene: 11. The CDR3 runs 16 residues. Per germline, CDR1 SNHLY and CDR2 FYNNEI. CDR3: CASSAPGQTINQPQHF. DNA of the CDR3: TGTGCCAGCAGCGCCCCGGGACAGACCATCAATCAGCCCCAGCATTTT. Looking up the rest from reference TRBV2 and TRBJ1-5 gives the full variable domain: EPEVTQTPSHQVTQMGQEVILRCVPISNHLYFYWYRQILGQKVEFLVSFYNNEISEKSEIFDDQFSVERPDGSNFTLKIRSTKLEDSAMYFCASSAPGQTINQPQHFGDGTRLSIL.

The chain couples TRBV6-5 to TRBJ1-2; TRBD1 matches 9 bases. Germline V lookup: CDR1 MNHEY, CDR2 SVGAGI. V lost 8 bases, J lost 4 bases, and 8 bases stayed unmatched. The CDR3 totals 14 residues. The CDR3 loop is CASGPGQGPYGYTF. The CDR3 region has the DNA TGTGCCAGCGGCCCGGGACAGGGACCCTATGGCTACACCTTC.

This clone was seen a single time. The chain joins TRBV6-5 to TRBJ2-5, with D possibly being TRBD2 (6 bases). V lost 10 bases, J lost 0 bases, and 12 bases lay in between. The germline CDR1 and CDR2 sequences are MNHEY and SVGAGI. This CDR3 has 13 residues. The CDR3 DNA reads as TGTGCCACAAAGGGACTTGACCAAGAGACCCAGTACTTC. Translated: CATKGLDQETQYF.

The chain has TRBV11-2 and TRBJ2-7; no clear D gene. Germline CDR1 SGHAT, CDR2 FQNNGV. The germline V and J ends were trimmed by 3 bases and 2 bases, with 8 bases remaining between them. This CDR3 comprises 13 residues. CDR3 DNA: TGTGCCAGCAGCTTCGGCGGAACCTACGAGCAGTACTTC. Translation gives CASSFGGTYEQYF.

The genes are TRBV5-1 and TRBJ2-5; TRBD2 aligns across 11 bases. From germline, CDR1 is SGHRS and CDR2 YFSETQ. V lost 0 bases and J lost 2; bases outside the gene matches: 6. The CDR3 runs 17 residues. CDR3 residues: CASSLDPGLAAQETQYF. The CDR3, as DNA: TGCGCCAGCAGCTTGGACCCGGGACTAGCGGCACAAGAGACCCAGTACTTC.

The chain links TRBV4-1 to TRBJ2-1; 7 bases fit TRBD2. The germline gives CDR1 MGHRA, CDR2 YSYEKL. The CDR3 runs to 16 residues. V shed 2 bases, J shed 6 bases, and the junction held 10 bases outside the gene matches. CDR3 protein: CASSQIFGGVGNEQFF. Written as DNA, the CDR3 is TGCGCCAGCAGCCAAATTTTTGGGGGGGTGGGCAATGAGCAGTTCTTC.

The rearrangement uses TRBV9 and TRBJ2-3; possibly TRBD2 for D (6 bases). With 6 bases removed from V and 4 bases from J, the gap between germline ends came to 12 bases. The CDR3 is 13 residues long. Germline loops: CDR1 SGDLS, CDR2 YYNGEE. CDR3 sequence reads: CASTNGGADTQYF. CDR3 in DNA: TGTGCCAGCACAAACGGGGGTGCAGATACGCAGTATTTT.

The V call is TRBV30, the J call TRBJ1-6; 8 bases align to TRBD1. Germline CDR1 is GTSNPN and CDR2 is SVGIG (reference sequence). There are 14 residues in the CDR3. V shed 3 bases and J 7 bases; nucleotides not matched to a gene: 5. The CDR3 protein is CAWSADRENSPLHF. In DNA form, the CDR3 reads TGTGCCTGGAGCGCGGACAGGGAGAATTCACCCCTCCACTTT.